This T cell receptor (beta chain) was captured by sequencing in a study of blood T cell repertoires in COVID-19. The CDR3 consists of 14 residues. Germline values: CDR1 SEHNR, CDR2 FQNEAQ (reference sequence). V was shortened by 4 bases and J by 4 bases, with 13 bases between the two germline ends. Only in-frame clones appear in the TCRdb table, and some are missing; sequencing was by immunoSEQ multiplex PCR. The data show roughly 230,000 clones, with 84% seen just once and 3.4% held by the top ten. Donors in Cohort 3 counted as recovered after two negative PCRs, clearance, or symptom resolution. Sequencing was carried out using PBMCs or T cells enriched from blood (not recorded which). The receptor was isolated from a man aged 50-60 years who had recovered from COVID-19. The chain employs TRBV7-9 and TRBJ1-2; D not resolved. The CDR3 protein is CASSSFRGGYGYTF. CDR3 bases: TGTGCCAGCAGCTCCTTTCGGGGTGGCTATGGCTACACCTTC.